Given below is one TCR beta chain in context. Its target is unknown. Amplification used 60 Vbeta primers and 13 Jbeta primers. Clones were sequenced by immunoSEQ multiplex PCR, and TCRdb holds only the in-frame ones, with some missing. This sample has about 130,000 clones, with 74% found just once. The source of the sample is a study of cytomegalovirus exposure and HLA in healthy donors. The germline CDR1 and CDR2 sequences are MDHEN and SYDVKM. V was shortened by 3 bases and J by 7 bases, with 7 bases between the two germline ends. CDR3 length: 12 residues. Whole-study findings and limits: Among CMV-associated TCR beta chains, most appeared HLA-restricted in a later analysis. Accurate HLA-A and HLA-B prediction from TCR beta sequences was reported for most subjects. Cytomegalovirus association was listed for about 150 TCR beta chains.

V and J are TRBV28 and TRBJ1-5, with D possibly TRBD1 on 5 matching bases. The receptor was derived from a man between 18 and 29 years old in good health and CMV-seropositive. The sequenced material came from PBMCs. In DNA, the CDR3 is TGTGCCAGCAGTTTTAGGGGACAGCCCCAGCATTTT. It yields the protein CASSFRGQPQHF.